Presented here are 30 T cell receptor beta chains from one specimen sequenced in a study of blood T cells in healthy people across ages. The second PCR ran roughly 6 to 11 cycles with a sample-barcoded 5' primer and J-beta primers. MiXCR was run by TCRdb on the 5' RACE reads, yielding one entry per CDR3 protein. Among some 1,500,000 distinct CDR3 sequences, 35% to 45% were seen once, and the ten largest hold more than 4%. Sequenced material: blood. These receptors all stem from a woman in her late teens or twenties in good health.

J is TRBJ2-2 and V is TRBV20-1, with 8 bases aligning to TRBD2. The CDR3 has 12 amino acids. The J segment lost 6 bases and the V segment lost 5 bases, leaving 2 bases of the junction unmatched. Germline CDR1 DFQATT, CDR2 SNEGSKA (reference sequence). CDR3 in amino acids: CSARAGAGELFF. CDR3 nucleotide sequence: TGCAGTGCTCGAGCGGGGGCCGGGGAGCTGTTTTTT.

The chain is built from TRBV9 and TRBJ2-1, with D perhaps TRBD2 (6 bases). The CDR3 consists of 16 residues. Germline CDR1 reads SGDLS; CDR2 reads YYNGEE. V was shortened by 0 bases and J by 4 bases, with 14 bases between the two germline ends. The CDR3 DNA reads TGTGCCAGCAGCGTAGGGGACGGGAGCTTTTACAATGAGCAGTTCTTC. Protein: CASSVGDGSFYNEQFF.

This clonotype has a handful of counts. CDR3 DNA: TGTGCCAGCAGCTTAGGGACCGGGACAGGAGCGTTTAGCACAGATACGCAGTATTTT. This gives the protein CASSLGTGTGAFSTDTQYF. J is TRBJ2-3 and V is TRBV7-2; 8 bases agree with TRBD1. This CDR3 spans 19 amino acids. Trimming at V came to 1 base and at J to 0 bases, leaving 12 bases not matched to a gene. Germline values: CDR1 SGHTA, CDR2 FQGNSA.

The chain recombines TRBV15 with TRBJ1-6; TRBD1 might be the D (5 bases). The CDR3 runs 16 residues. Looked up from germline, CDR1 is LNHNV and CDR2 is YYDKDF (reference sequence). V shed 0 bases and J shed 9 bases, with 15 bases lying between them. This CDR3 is CATSRDGRGAPSPLHF. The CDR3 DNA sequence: TGTGCCACCAGCAGAGATGGGCGAGGGGCTCCTTCACCCCTCCACTTT.

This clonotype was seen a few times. The chain's CDR3 is CASSRGLAGGSKNNEQFF. CDR3 DNA sequence: TGCGCCAGCAGTCGAGGACTAGCGGGGGGGTCGAAAAACAATGAGCAGTTCTTC. This chain joins TRBV10-2 and TRBJ2-1; 15 bases line up with TRBD2. CDR3 length: 18 residues. Trimming took 5 bases from V and 5 from J; bases not matched to a gene: 10. Per germline, CDR1 WSHSY and CDR2 SAAADI.

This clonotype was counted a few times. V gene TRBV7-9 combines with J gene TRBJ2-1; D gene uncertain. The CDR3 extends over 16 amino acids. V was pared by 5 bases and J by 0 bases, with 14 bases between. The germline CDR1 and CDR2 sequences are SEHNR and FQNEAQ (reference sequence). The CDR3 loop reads CASSVGEELSYNEQFF. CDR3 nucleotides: TGTGCCAGCAGCGTAGGAGAGGAACTCTCCTACAATGAGCAGTTCTTC. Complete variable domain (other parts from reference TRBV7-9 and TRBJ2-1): DTGVSQNPRHKITKRGQNVTFRCDPISEHNRLYWYRQTLGQGPEFLTYFQNEAQLEKSRLLSDRFSAERPKGSFSTLEIQRTEQGDSAMYLCASSVGEELSYNEQFFGPGTRLTVL.

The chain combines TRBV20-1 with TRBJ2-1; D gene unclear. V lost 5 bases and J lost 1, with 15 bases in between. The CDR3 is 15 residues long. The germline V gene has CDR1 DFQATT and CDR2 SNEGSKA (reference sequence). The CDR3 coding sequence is TGCAGTGCTCCCTTGACTCCTAATTCCTACAATGAGCAGTTCTTC. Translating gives CSAPLTPNSYNEQFF.

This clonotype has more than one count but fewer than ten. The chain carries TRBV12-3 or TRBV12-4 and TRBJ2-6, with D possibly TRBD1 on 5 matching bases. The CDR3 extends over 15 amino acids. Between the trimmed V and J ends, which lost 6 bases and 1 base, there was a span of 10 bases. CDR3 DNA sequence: TGTGCCAGCAGCCGACCAGGGTCTGGGGCCAACGTCCTGACTTTC. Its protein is CASSRPGSGANVLTF.

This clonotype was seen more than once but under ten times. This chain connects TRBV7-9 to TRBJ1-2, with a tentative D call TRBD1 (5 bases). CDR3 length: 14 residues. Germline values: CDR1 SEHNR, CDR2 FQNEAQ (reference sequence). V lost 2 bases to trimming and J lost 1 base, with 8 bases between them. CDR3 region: CASSLSQVNYGYTF. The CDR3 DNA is TGTGCCAGCAGCTTATCACAGGTTAACTATGGCTACACCTTC.

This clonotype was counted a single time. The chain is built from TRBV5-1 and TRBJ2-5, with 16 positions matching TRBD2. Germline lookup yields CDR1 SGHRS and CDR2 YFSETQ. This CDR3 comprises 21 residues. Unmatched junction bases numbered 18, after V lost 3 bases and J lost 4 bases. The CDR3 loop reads CASSYKGLAGGPRRGVETQYF. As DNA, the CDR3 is TGCGCCAGCAGCTACAAGGGACTAGCGGGAGGGCCTAGAAGAGGGGTAGAGACCCAGTACTTC.

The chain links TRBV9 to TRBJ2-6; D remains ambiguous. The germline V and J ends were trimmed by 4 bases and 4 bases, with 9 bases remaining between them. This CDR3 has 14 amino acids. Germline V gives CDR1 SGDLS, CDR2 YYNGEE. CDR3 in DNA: TGTGCCAGCAGCCCCGACACCGGGGCCAACGTCCTGACTTTC. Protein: CASSPDTGANVLTF.

CDR3 sequence (DNA): TGTGCCAGCAGTTGGACAGGGTCGTACACTGAAGCTTTCTTT. This sequence encodes CASSWTGSYTEAFF. The chain joins TRBV27 to TRBJ1-1; TRBD1 matches at 8 bases. CDR1 and CDR2 from the germline V gene are MNHEY and SMNVEV (reference sequence). V lost 4 bases to trimming and J lost 3 bases; unmatched junction nucleotides: 4. This CDR3 has 14 amino acids.

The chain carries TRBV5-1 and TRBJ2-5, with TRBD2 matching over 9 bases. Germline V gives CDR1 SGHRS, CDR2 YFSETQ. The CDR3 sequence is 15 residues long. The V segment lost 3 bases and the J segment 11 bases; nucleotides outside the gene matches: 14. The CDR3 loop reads CASSSRLAGSNEQYF. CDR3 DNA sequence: TGCGCCAGCAGCTCAAGGCTAGCGGGGTCGAATGAGCAGTACTTC.

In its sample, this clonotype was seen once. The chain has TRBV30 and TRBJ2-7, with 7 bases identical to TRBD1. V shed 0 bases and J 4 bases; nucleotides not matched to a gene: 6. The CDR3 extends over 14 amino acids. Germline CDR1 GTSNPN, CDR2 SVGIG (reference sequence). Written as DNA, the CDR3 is TGTGCCTGGAGTGTGTTGGGACAGTGGTACGAGCAGTACTTC. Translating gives CAWSVLGQWYEQYF.

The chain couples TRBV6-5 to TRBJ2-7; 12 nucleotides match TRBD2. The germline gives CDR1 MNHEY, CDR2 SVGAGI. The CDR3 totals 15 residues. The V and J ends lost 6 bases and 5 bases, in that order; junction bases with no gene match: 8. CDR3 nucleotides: TGTGCCAGCAGCTCAAGACTAGCGGGGGCCCACGAGCAGTACTTC. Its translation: CASSSRLAGAHEQYF.

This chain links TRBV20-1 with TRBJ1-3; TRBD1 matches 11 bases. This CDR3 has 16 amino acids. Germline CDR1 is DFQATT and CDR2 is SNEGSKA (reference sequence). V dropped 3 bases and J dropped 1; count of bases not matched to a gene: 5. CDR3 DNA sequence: TGCAGTGCTAGTGGGGACAGGGGGAGGTCTGGAAACACCATATATTTT. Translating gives CSASGDRGRSGNTIYF.

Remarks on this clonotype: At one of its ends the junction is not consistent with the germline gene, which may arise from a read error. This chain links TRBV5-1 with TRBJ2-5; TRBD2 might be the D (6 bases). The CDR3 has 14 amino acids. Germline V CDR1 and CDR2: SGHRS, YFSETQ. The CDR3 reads CAGSLTGGSKTQYF. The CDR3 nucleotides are TGCGCCGGCAGCTTGACCGGGGGTTCAAAGACCCAGTACTTC.

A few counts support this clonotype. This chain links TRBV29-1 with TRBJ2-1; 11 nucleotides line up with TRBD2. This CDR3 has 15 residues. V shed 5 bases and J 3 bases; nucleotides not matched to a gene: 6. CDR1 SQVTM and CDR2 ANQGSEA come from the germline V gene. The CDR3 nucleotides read TGCAGCGTTCTCTTAGCGGGGGGGAACTACAATGAGCAGTTCTTC. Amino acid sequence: CSVLLAGGNYNEQFF.

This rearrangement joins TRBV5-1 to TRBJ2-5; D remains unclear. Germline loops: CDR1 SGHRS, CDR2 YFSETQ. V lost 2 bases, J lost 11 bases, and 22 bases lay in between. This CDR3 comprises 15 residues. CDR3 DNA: TGCGCCAGCAGCTTTGTTGGTTACCCTTACAATGAGCAGTACTTC. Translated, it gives CASSFVGYPYNEQYF.

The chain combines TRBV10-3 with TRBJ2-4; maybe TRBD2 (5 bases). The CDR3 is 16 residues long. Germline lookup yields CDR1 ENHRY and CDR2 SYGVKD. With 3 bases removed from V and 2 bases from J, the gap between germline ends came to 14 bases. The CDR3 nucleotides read TGTGCCATCAGTGAAGGCGGGCCGGACTCCAAAAACATTCAGTACTTC. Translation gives CAISEGGPDSKNIQYF.

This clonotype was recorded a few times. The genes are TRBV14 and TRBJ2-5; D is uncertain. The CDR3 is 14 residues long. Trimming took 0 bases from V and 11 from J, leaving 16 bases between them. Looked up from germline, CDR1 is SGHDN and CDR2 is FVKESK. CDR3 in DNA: TGTGCCAGCAGCCAAGACCCTCTCTTCAATGAGCAGTACTTC. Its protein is CASSQDPLFNEQYF.

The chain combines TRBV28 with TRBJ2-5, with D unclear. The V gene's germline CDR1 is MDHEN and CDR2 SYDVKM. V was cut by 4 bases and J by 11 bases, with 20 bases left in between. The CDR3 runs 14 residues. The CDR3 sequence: CASSSGLNRDEQYF. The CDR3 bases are TGTGCCAGCAGTTCCGGATTGAATAGGGATGAGCAGTACTTC.

CDR3 nucleotides: TGTGCCAGCAAAGTTAGGGCCCTGTCACAGAACACTGAAGCTTTCTTT. It specifies CASKVRALSQNTEAFF. The chain joins TRBV28 to TRBJ1-1; no clear D. V was clipped by 7 bases and J by 1 base, with 19 bases between them. The CDR3 covers 16 residues. Per the germline V gene, CDR1 is MDHEN and CDR2 is SYDVKM. Filled out from reference TRBV28 and TRBJ1-1, the complete variable domain reads DVKVTQSSRYLVKRTGEKVFLECVQDMDHENMFWYRQDPGLGLRLIYFSYDVKMKEKGDIPEGYSVSREKKERFSLILESASTNQTSMYLCASKVRALSQNTEAFFGQGTRLTVV.

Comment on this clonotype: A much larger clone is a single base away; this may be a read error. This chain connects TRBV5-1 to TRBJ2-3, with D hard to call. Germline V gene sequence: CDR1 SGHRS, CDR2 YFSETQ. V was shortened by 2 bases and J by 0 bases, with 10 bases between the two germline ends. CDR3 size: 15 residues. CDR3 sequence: CASSFADGSTDTQYF. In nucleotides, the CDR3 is TGCGCCAGCAGCTTCGCCGACGGGAGCACAGATACGCAGTATTTT.

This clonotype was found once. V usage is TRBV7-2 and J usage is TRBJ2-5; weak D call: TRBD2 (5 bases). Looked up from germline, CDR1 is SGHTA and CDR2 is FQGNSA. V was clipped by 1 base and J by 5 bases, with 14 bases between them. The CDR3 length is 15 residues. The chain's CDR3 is CASSLGGNSWETQYF. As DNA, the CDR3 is TGTGCCAGCAGCTTAGGAGGGAACAGCTGGGAGACCCAGTACTTC.

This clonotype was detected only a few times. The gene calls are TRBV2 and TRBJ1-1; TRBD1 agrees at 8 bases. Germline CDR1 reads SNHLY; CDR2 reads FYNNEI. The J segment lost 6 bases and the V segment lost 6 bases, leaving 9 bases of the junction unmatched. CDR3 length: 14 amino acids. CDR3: CASSERQGRPEAFF. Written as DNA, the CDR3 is TGTGCCAGCAGCGAACGACAGGGGAGGCCTGAAGCTTTCTTT.

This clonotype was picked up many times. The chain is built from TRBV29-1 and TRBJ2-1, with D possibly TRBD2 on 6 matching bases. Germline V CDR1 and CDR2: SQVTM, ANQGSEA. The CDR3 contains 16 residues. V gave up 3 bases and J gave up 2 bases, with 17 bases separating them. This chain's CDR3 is CSVESPGREAYNEQFF. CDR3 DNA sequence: TGCAGCGTTGAGTCCCCGGGCAGGGAGGCCTACAATGAGCAGTTCTTC.

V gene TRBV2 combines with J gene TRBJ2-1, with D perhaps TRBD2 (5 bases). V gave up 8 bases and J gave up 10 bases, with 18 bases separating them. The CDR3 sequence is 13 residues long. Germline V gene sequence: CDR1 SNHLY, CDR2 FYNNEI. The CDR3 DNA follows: TGTGCCAGCCAACTAGTGAGCTCCTACGAGCAGTTCTTC. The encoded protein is CASQLVSSYEQFF.

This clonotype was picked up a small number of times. The CDR3 DNA is TGCAGTGCTAGGGACAGGGTACGAGAAAAACTGTTTTTT. Encoded protein: CSARDRVREKLFF. The chain recombines TRBV20-1 with TRBJ1-4; 8 positions match TRBD1. CDR1 and CDR2 (germline): DFQATT, SNEGSKA (reference sequence). CDR3 length: 13 residues. V was pared by 3 bases and J by 8 bases, with 5 bases of the junction left unmatched.

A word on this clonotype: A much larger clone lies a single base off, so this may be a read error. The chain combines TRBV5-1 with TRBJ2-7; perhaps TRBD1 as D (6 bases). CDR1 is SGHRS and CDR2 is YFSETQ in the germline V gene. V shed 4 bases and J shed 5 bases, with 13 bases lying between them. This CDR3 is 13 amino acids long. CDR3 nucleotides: TGCGCCAGCAGCATCCGGGACAACGACGAGCAGTACTTC. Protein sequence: CASSIRDNDEQYF. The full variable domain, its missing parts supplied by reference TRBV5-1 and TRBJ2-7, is KAGVTQTPRYLIKTRGQQVTLSCSPISGHRSVSWYQQTPGQGLQFLFEYFSETQRNKGNFPGRFSGRQFSNSRSEMNVSTLELGDSALYLCASSIRDNDEQYFGPGTRLTVT.